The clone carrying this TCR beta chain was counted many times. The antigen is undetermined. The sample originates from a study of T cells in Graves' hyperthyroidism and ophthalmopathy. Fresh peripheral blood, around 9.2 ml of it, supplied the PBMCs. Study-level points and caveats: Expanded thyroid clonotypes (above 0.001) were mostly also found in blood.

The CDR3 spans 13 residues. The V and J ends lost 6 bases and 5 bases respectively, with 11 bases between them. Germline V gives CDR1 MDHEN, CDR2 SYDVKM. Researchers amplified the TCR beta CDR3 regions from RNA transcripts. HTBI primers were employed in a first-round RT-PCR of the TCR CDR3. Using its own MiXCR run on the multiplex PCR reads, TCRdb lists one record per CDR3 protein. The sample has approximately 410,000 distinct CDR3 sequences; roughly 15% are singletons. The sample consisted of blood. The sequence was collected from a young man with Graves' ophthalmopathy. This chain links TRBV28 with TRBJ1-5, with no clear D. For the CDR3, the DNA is TGTGCCAGCAGCTCCATCGGCCATCAGCCCCAGCATTTT. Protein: CASSSIGHQPQHF.